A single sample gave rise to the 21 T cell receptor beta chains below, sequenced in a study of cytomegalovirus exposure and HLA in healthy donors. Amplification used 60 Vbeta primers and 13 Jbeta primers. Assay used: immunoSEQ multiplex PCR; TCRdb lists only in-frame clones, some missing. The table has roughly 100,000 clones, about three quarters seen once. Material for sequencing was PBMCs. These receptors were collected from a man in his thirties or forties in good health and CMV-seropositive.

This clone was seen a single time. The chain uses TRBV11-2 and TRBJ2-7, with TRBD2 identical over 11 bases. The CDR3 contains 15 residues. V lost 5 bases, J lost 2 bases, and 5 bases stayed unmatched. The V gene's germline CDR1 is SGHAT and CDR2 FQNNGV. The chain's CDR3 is CASSRLAGGPYEQYF. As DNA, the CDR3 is TGTGCCAGCAGCCGTCTAGCGGGAGGCCCCTACGAGCAGTACTTC. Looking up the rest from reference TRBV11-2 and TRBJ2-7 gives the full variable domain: EAGVAQSPRYKIIEKRQSVAFWCNPISGHATLYWYQQILGQGPKLLIQFQNNGVVDDSQLPKDRFSAERLKGVDSTLKIQPAKLEDSAVYLCASSRLAGGPYEQYFGPGTRLTVT.

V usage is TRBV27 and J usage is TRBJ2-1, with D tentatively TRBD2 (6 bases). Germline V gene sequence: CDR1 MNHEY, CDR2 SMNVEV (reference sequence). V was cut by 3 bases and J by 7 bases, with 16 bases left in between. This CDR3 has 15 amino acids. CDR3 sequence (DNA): TGTGCCAGCAGTTTCGACGGGGGACCCCATAATGAGCAGTTCTTC. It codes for CASSFDGGPHNEQFF.

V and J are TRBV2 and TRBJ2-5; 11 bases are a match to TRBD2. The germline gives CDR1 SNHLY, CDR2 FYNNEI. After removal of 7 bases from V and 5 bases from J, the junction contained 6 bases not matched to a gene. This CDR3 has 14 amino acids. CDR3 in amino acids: CASNPVAGGETQYF. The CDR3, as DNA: TGTGCCAGCAACCCTGTAGCGGGAGGGGAGACCCAGTACTTC.

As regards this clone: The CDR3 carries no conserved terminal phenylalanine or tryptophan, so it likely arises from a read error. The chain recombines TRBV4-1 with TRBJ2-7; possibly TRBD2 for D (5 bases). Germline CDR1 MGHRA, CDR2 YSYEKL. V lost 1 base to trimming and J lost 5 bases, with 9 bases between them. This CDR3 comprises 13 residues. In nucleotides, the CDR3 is TGCGCCAGCAGCCAAGGAGGTAGCGACGAGCAGTACCTC. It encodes CASSQGGSDEQYL.

Here the CDR3 reads CASSLDTGELFF. The CDR3 DNA sequence: TGTGCCAGCTCACTAGACACCGGGGAGCTGTTTTTT. The chain uses TRBV18 and TRBJ2-2, with D unclear. Trimming shortened V by 4 bases and J by 3 bases, and 3 bases separated the two germline ends. CDR1 and CDR2 from the germline V gene are KGHSH and LQKENI. CDR3 length: 12 amino acids.

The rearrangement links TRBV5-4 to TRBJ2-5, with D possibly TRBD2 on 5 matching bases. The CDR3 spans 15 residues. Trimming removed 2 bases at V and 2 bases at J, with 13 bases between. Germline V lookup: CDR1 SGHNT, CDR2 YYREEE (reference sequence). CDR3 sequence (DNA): TGTGCCAGCAGCTTTGGGAGACGCAAACAAGAGACCCAGTACTTC. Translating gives CASSFGRRKQETQYF. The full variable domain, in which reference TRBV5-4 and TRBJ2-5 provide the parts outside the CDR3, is ETGVTQSPTHLIKTRGQQVTLRCSSQSGHNTVSWYQQALGQGPQFIFQYYREEENGRGNFPPRFSGLQFPNYSSELNVNALELDDSALYLCASSFGRRKQETQYFGPGTRLLVL.

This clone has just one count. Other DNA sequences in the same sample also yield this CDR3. CDR3 sequence reads: CASSTGQTSYGYTF. CDR3 coding DNA: TGTGCCAGTAGTACAGGACAGACCTCCTATGGCTACACCTTC. The rearrangement links TRBV19 to TRBJ1-2; tentatively, D is TRBD1 (6 bases). CDR3 length: 14 residues. V lost 4 bases, J lost 4 bases, and 13 bases lay in between. The germline V gene encodes CDR1 LNHDA and CDR2 SQIVND (reference sequence).

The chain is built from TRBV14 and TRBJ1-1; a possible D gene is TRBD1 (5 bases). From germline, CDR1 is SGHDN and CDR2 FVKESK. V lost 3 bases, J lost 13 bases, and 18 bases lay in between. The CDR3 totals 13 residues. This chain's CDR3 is CASSQAGTLNVFF. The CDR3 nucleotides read TGTGCCAGCAGCCAGGCCGGGACTCTGAACGTTTTCTTT.

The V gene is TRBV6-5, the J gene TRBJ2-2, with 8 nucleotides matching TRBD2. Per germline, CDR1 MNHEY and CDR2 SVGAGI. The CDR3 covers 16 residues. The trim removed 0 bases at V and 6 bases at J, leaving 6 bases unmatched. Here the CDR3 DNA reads TGTGCCAGCAGTTACTCTCCGGGGGGGAGTTCCGGGGAGCTGTTTTTT. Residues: CASSYSPGGSSGELFF.

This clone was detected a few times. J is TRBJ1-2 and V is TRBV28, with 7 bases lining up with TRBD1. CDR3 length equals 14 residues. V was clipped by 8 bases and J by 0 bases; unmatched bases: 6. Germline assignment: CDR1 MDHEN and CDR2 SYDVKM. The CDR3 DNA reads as TGTGCCAGCCGGGAAGGGGGCTCTAACTATGGCTACACCTTC. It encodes CASREGGSNYGYTF.

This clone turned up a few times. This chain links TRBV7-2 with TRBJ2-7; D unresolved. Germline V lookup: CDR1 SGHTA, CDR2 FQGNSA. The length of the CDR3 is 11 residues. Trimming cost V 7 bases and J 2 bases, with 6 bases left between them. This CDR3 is CASTGAYEQYF. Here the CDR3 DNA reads TGTGCCAGCACCGGAGCCTACGAGCAGTACTTC.

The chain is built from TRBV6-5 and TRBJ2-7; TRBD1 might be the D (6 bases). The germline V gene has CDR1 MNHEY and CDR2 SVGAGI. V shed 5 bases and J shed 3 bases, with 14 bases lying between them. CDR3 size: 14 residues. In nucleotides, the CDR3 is TGTGCCAGCAGTCCGGCCCAGGGGTTCTACGAGCAGTACTTC. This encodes CASSPAQGFYEQYF.

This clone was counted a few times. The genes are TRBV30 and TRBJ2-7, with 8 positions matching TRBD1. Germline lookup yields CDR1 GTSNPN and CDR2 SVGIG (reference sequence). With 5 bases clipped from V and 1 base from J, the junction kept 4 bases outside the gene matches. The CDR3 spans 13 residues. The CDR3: CAWDRTGSYEQYF. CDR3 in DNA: TGTGCCTGGGATCGGACAGGGTCCTACGAGCAGTACTTC.

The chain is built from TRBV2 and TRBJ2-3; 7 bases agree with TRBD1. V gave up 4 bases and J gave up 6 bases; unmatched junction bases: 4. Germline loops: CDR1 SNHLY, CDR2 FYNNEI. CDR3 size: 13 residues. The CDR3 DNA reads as TGTGCCAGCAGTGGACAGGGTGGCGATACGCAGTATTTT. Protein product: CASSGQGGDTQYF.

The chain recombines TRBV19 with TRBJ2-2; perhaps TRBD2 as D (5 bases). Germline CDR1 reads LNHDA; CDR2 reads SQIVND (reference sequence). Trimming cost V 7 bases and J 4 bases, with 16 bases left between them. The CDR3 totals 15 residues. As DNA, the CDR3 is TGTGCCAGTACCTGGACTGGCGAGAGCACCGGGGAGCTGTTTTTT. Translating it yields CASTWTGESTGELFF. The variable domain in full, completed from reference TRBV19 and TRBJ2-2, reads DGGITQSPKYLFRKEGQNVTLSCEQNLNHDAMYWYRQDPGQGLRLIYYSQIVNDFQKGDIAEGYSVSREKKESFPLTVTSAQKNPTAFYLCASTWTGESTGELFFGEGSRLTVL.

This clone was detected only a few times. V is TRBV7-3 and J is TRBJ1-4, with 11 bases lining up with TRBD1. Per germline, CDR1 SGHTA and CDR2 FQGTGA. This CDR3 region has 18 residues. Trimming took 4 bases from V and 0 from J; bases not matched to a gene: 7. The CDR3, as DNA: TGTGCCAGCAGCTCTCAGGACAGGGGGCCTACAACTAATGAAAAACTGTTTTTT. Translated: CASSSQDRGPTTNEKLFF. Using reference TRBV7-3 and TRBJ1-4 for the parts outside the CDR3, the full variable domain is GAGVSQTPSNKVTEKGKYVELRCDPISGHTALYWYRQSLGQGPEFLIYFQGTGAADDSGLPNDRFFAVRPEGSVSTLKIQRTERGDSAVYLCASSSQDRGPTTNEKLFFGSGTQLSVL.

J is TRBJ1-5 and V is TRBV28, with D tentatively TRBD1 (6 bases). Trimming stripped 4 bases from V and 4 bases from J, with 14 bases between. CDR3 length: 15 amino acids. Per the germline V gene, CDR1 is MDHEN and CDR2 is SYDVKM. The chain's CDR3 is CASSSIEGTNQPQHF. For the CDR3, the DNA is TGTGCCAGCAGTTCAATCGAAGGGACAAATCAGCCCCAGCATTTT.

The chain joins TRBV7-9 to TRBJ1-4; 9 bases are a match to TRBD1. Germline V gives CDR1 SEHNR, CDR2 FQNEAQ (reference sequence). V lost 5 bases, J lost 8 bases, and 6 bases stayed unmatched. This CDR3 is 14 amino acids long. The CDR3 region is CASSLGTGREKLFF. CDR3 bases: TGTGCCAGCAGCCTGGGGACAGGGAGAGAAAAACTGTTTTTT.

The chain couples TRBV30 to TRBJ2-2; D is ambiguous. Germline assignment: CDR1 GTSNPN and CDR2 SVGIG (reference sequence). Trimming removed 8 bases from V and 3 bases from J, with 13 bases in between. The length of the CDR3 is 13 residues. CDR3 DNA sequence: TGTGCCCGCGATCGGGTAGACACCGGGGAGCTGTTTTTT. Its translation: CARDRVDTGELFF.

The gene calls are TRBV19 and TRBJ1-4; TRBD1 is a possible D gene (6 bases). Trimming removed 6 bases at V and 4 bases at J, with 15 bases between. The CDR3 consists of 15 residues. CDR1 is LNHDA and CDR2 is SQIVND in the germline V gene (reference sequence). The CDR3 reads CASSVSGVLNEKLFF. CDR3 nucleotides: TGTGCCAGTAGCGTGTCAGGGGTCCTTAATGAAAAACTGTTTTTT.

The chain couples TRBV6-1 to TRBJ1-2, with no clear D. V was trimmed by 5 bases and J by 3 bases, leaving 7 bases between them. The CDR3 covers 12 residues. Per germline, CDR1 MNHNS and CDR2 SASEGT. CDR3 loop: CASSPEDYGYTF. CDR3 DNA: TGTGCCAGCAGTCCGGAGGACTATGGCTACACCTTC.